This T cell receptor (beta chain) was captured in a study of blood T cell repertoires in COVID-19. Germline V gives CDR1 SNHLY, CDR2 FYNNEI. The V gene end was trimmed by 6 bases and the J gene end by 8 bases; junction bases not matched to a gene: 12. The CDR3 runs to 15 residues. TCRdb's copy holds only in-frame clones and misses some; the assay was immunoSEQ multiplex PCR. The table includes about 61,000 clones, roughly 90% detected once. This receptor was identified in a woman aged 45-60 years with active or convalescent COVID-19. The chain combines TRBV2 with TRBJ2-1; 8 bases map to TRBD2. The sequenced sample was peripheral blood. CDR3 DNA: TGTGCCAGCAGAGTCGGGACTAGGAGAGGGGATGAGCAGTTCTTC. Its protein product is CASRVGTRRGDEQFF.